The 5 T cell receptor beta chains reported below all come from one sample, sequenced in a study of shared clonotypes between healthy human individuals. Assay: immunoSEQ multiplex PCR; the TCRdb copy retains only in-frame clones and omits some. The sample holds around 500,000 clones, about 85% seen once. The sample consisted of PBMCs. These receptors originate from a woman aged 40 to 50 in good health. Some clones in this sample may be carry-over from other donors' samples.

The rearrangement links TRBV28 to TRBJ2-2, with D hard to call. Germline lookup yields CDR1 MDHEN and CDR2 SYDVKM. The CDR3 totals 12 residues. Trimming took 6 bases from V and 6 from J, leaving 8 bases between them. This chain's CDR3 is CASRHSAGELFF. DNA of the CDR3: TGTGCCAGCAGACATTCGGCCGGGGAGCTGTTTTTT.

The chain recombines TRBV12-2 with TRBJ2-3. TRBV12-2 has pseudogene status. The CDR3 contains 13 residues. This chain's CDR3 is CASRQLQRGTQYF. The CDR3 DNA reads TGTGCAAGTCGCCAACTACAGCGAGGTACGCAGTATTTT.

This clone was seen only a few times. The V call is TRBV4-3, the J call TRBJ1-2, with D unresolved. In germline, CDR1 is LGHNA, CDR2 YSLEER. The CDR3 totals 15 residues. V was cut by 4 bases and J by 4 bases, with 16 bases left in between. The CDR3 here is CASSPQARPSYGYTF. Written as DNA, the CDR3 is TGCGCCAGCAGCCCCCAGGCTCGTCCATCCTATGGCTACACCTTC.

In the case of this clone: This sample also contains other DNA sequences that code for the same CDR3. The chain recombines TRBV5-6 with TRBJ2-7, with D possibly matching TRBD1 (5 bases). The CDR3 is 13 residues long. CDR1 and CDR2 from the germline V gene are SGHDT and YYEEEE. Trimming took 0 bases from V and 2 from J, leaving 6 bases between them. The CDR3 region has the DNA TGTGCCAGCAGCTTGGCAGGGACCTACGAGCAGTACTTC. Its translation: CASSLAGTYEQYF.

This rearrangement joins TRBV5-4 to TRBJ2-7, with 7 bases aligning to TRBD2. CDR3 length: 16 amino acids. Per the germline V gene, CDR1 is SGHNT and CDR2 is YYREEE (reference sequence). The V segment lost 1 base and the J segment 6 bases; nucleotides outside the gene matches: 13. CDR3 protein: CASSLMGGLGRVEQYF. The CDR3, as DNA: TGTGCCAGCAGCTTGATGGGAGGACTAGGTCGTGTCGAGCAGTACTTC.